One sample yielded the 5 T cell receptor beta chains listed below, sequenced in a study of T cell repertoires in cytomegalovirus infection. What these receptors recognize is not known. TCRdb ran MiXCR on the reads and lists one entry per CDR3 protein. The data show roughly 280,000 distinct CDR3 sequences, about 20% seen once. Sequences were derived from cultured PBMCs, sampled from culture after CMV antigen stimulation. The receptors come from a human donor in good health (CMV status not recorded). Some clones in this sample may be carry-over from other donors' samples.

This sequence joins TRBV7-6 and TRBJ2-3; 7 bases are shared with TRBD2. The J segment lost 4 bases and the V segment lost 5 bases, leaving 15 bases of the junction unmatched. The CDR3 sequence is 17 residues long. The V gene's germline CDR1 is SGHVS and CDR2 FNYEAQ. This CDR3 reads CASSLDASGMVADTQYF. CDR3 in DNA: TGTGCCAGCAGCCTAGACGCCAGCGGGATGGTGGCAGATACGCAGTATTTT. Drawing the rest from reference TRBV7-6 and TRBJ2-3, the complete variable domain is GAGVSQSPRYKVTKRGQDVALRCDPISGHVSLYWYRQALGQGPEFLTYFNYEAQQDKSGLPNDRFSAERPEGSISTLTIQRTEQRDSAMYRCASSLDASGMVADTQYFGPGTRLTVL.

This sequence joins TRBV12-5 and TRBJ2-1; D may correspond to TRBD1 or TRBD2 (5 bases each). From germline, CDR1 is LGHNT and CDR2 FRNRAP. The CDR3 runs 14 residues. V lost 6 bases to trimming and J lost 13 bases, with 22 bases between them. The CDR3 sequence: CASGLGATYPPQFF. The CDR3 DNA reads as TGTGCTAGTGGACTCGGGGCGACTTATCCCCCCCAGTTCTTC.

This chain joins TRBV6-2 or TRBV6-3 and TRBJ2-1; D perhaps matches TRBD2 (5 bases). The length of the CDR3 is 13 residues. The ends were cut back, 11 bases at V and 6 bases at J, with 17 bases in the middle. Germline V gene lookup returns CDR1 MNHEY and CDR2 SVGEGT. The CDR3 loop reads CALSGVDPNEQFF. CDR3 nucleotides: TGTGCCCTTTCCGGGGTCGACCCCAATGAGCAGTTCTTC.

This clonotype came up a few times. This chain joins TRBV7-9 and TRBJ2-5, with 12 bases lining up with TRBD2. The CDR3 has 15 residues. The ends lost 5 bases at V and 5 bases at J; junction bases unmatched: 6. Per the germline V gene, CDR1 is SEHNR and CDR2 is FQNEAQ (reference sequence). The CDR3 sequence: CASSVITSGRETQYF. In DNA, the CDR3 is TGTGCCAGCAGCGTTATTACTAGCGGGAGGGAGACCCAGTACTTC.

The table lists this clonotype with many counts. The chain has TRBV7-2 and TRBJ2-6; D tentatively reads TRBD1 or TRBD2 (6 bases each). The V gene lost 7 bases and the J gene lost 0 bases, with 13 bases spanning the gap. The length of the CDR3 is 16 residues. Germline CDR1 and CDR2: SGHTA and FQGNSA. The CDR3 nucleotides are TGTGCCAGCACCCAAGGGGGGCTCTCTGGGGCCAACGTCCTGACTTTC. This sequence encodes CASTQGGLSGANVLTF.